This TCR beta chain originates from a study of blood T cell repertoires in COVID-19. About the research overall: Donors in the United States, Italy and Spain gave samples during acute or convalescent COVID-19. In each case, the material was cDNA or gDNA derived from T cells, B-cell-depleted T cells, or PBMCs.

In the study's own analysis: Quantification of nucleated cells was approximated via reference gene primer amplification. Clones were sequenced by immunoSEQ multiplex PCR, and TCRdb holds only the in-frame ones, with some missing. V and J calls and clone size follow that table, whereas D and trimming were derived from the DNA. The sample has 30,000 to 50,000 clones, approximately 85% seen once; the top ten hold 3.5% to 5%. What was sequenced was peripheral blood. This receptor was taken from a man between 60 and 70 years old with acute or convalescent COVID-19.

DNA of the CDR3: TGCGCCAGCAGCAGCGTGACAGGGAACACTGAAGCTTTCTTT. It translates to CASSSVTGNTEAFF. V usage is TRBV5-1 and J usage is TRBJ1-1; tentatively, D is TRBD1 (6 bases). The V and J ends lost 4 bases and 1 base respectively, with 11 bases between them. Germline CDR1 is SGHRS and CDR2 is YFSETQ. The CDR3 runs to 14 residues. The full variable domain, its missing parts supplied by reference TRBV5-1 and TRBJ1-1, is KAGVTQTPRYLIKTRGQQVTLSCSPISGHRSVSWYQQTPGQGLQFLFEYFSETQRNKGNFPGRFSGRQFSNSRSEMNVSTLELGDSALYLCASSSVTGNTEAFFGQGTRLTVV.